This TCR beta chain is from a study of cytomegalovirus exposure and HLA in healthy donors. Overall study findings and caveats: The Asian-associated ancestry cluster reportedly had fewer N-insertions than the roughly 670-donor mean in a later analysis. Roughly uniform depth of sequencing across donors was assumed in presence/absence analyses. Earlier findings revealed that most TCR beta V segments proved productive either about 87% or about 30% of the time.

It was with 60 Vbeta and 13 Jbeta primers that the PCR ran. Assay: immunoSEQ multiplex PCR; the TCRdb copy retains only in-frame clones and omits some. The table has approximately 170,000 clones, around 80% seen once. Unmatched junction bases numbered 12, after V lost 7 bases and J lost 6 bases. Per germline, CDR1 SGHTA and CDR2 FQGTGA. This CDR3 contains 15 residues. As for this clone: The antigen remains unidentified.

This chain links TRBV7-3 with TRBJ2-1, with 7 positions matching TRBD2. The receptor was isolated from a woman between 18 and 29 years old in good health and CMV-seronegative. Material: PBMCs. The CDR3 sequence: CASIPPAGLRNEQFF. CDR3 coding DNA: TGTGCCAGCATTCCTCCAGCGGGACTTCGCAATGAGCAGTTCTTC.